This TCR beta chain was sequenced during a study of tumor-infiltrating lymphocytes in primary liver carcinoma. Details on this clonotype: Its cognate antigen is unknown. One end of the junction varies from germline; a read error may be responsible.

Whole-study results and caveats: The study found tumor-adjacent and tumor-blood pairs overlapped less than tumor region pairs. Blood's top-250-clone fraction was significantly lower than that of tumors (p = 0.039).

Reverse transcription of around 500 ng total RNA with a constant-region primer produced TCR beta cDNA. Sequencing libraries for TCR beta derived from three nested multiplex PCR rounds that used slightly modified ARM-PCR. Use of TRBV1-TRBV30 forward primers with a C-beta reverse primer characterized the first two PCR rounds, which lasted around 9 cycles each. TCRdb re-called the multiplex PCR reads through MiXCR, storing one row per CDR3 protein. The table records about 64,000 distinct CDR3 sequences, roughly two thirds of them present only once. For each extraction, RNA and DNA were obtained together from about 20-30 mg of unsorted bulk tissue. Each individual tumor supplied samples from five separate regions. Every tumor sample had over 75% viable tumor cells. The CDR3 is made up of 15 amino acids. Looked up from germline, CDR1 is MNHEY and CDR2 is SVGAGI.

This TCR derives from a man aged 35 to 55 with primary liver carcinoma and hepatitis B virus infection. The sample taken for sequencing was liver tumor tissue from sampling region 4. As for subset: tumor region T4, right-lateral pole. The chain joins TRBV6-5 to TRBJ1-6, with 7 bases fitting TRBD1. The CDR3 DNA is TGTGCCAGTAGTTACACAACAGGGGATGATTCACCCCTCCACTTT. It is translated as CASSYTTGDDSPLHF.